The rows below give T cell receptor beta chains drawn from one sample of a study of neurological immune-mediated disorders. Each CDR3 protein gets one entry after TCRdb re-called the 5' RACE reads with MiXCR. The data contain roughly 80,000 distinct CDR3 sequences, roughly a sixth of them seen just once; the ten biggest clones take up approximately 15%. Sequenced: PBMCs. The source is a woman aged 40-49 years in good health. Each CDR3 is given without its conserved first and last residue. Each record gives: D gene, V gene, clone size, CDR3 protein. A D gene is named only where the DNA matches it firmly. The size field is filled for only some rows; it gives once, few, many or a size class.

D: TRBD1
V: TRBV20-1
size: many
CDR3: SAVDAGGTGNTEAF

D: TRBD2
V: TRBV20-1
size: many
CDR3: SARPAGLAGGPQF

D: TRBD1
V: TRBV6-5
size: many
CDR3: ASSYSSTGGTEAF

D: -
V: TRBV5-1
size: many
CDR3: ASSSPGVDNEQF

D: -
V: TRBV20-1
size: -
CDR3: SAGGGGNEQF

D: TRBD2
V: TRBV20-1
size: many
CDR3: SARGTSGFSFGTQY

D: -
V: TRBV9
size: many
CDR3: ASSVGGKPQETQY

D: -
V: TRBV4-3
size: many
CDR3: ASSHSQGYSNGYT

D: TRBD2
V: TRBV9
size: many
CDR3: ASSVEASGGGQETQY

D: TRBD2
V: TRBV5-1
size: many
CDR3: ASSFPTSAEATDTQY

D: TRBD1
V: TRBV2
size: many
CDR3: ASQDRQETQY

D: TRBD1
V: TRBV3-1
size: many
CDR3: ASSPGQGDNQPQH

D: -
V: TRBV7-2
size: many
CDR3: ASSPPQGGPQWGEQF

D: -
V: TRBV28
size: many
CDR3: ASSPNKKWGKAF

D: -
V: TRBV12-3/TRBV12-4
size: many
CDR3: ASSSGPNEQF

D: TRBD2
V: TRBV9
size: many
CDR3: ASSVVGSGGAGDTQY

D: -
V: TRBV7-2
size: many
CDR3: ASRAGGSSNQPQH

D: -
V: TRBV28
size: many
CDR3: ASRLTIPSTGANVLT

D: -
V: TRBV6-5
size: many
CDR3: ASSYSGSRAYEQY

D: TRBD2
V: TRBV20-1
size: many
CDR3: SARAGGGANTGELF

D: -
V: TRBV5-8
size: few
CDR3: ASSDGINTEAF

D: -
V: TRBV6-1
size: many
CDR3: ASSVPAHSYNEQF

D: TRBD1
V: TRBV3-1
size: many
CDR3: ASSQGTGRETQY

D: TRBD1
V: TRBV6-2/TRBV6-3
size: many
CDR3: ASSYGGRGFVGPLH

D: -
V: TRBV5-1
size: -
CDR3: ASSTDGDHYT

D: -
V: TRBV4-1
size: many
CDR3: ASSLAQHEQF

D: -
V: TRBV3-1
size: many
CDR3: ASSSQAPNTEAF

D: TRBD1
V: TRBV10-3
size: many
CDR3: AISNRGRGANVLT

D: -
V: TRBV4-1
size: many
CDR3: ASSHPLNTEAF

D: TRBD1
V: TRBV3-1
size: -
CDR3: ASSQERGQGVPYNEQF